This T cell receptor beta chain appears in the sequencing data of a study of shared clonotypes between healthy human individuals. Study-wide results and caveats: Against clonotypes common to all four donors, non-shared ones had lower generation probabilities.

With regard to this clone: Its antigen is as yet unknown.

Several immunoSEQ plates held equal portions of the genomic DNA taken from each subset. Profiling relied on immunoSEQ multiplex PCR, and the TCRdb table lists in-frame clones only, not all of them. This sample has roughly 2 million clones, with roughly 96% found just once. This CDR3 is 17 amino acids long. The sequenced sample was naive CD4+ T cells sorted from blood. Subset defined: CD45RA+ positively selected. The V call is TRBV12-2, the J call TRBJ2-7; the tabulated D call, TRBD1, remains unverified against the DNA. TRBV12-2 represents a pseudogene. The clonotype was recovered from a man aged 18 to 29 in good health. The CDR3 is CASRLGHRDRPIYEQYF. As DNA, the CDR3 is TGTGCAAGTCGCTTAGGTCACCGGGACAGGCCCATCTACGAGCAGTACTTC.